This TCR beta chain is drawn from a study of regulatory T cells in long-lasting Graves disease. Per germline, CDR1 SEHNR and CDR2 FQNEAQ (reference sequence). The V gene end was trimmed by 5 bases and the J gene end by 6 bases; junction bases not matched to a gene: 6. The length of the CDR3 is 14 residues. iRepertoire HTBI primers and Arm-PCR of CDR3 regions built TCR beta libraries. Each CDR3 protein gets one entry after TCRdb re-called the multiplex PCR reads with MiXCR. The sample shows about 470,000 distinct CDR3 sequences, under 20% of them seen only once. The time point is: newly diagnosed GD, antithyroid drugs for less than 3 months. Making the TCR library involved RNA that had been extracted from PBMCs. These data were also filed under a second study, of T cells in Graves' hyperthyroidism and ophthalmopathy. That work contributes: Any patient presenting with uncontrolled infection, other autoimmune disease, pregnancy or lactation was left out.

The sample was peripheral blood mononuclear cells (PBMCs), taken at new diagnosis, from a patient treated with antithyroid drugs. The TCR sequence derives from a man in his forties with Graves disease. The chain employs TRBV7-9 and TRBJ2-4, with 8 bases lining up with TRBD1. CDR3 residues: CASSPGQGGNIQYF. In nucleotides, the CDR3 is TGTGCCAGCAGCCCAGGACAGGGCGGAAACATTCAGTACTTC.